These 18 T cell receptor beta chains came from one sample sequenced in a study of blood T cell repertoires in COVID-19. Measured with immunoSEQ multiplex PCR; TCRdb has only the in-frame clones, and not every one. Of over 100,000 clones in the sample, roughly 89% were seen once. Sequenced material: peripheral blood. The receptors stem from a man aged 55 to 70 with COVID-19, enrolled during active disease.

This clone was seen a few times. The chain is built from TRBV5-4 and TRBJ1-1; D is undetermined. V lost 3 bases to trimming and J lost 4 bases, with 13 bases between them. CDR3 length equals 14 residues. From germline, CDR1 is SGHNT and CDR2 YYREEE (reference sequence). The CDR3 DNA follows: TGTGCCAGCAGCTACTACGACCGATTCACTGAAGCTTTCTTT. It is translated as CASSYYDRFTEAFF.

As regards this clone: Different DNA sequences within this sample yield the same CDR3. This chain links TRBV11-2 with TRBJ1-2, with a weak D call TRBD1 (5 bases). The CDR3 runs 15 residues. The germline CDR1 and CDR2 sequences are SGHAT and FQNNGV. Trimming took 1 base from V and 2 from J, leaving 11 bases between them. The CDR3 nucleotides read TGTGCCAGCAGCTTAGTGGGGACTACGAACTATGGCTACACCTTC. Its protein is CASSLVGTTNYGYTF.

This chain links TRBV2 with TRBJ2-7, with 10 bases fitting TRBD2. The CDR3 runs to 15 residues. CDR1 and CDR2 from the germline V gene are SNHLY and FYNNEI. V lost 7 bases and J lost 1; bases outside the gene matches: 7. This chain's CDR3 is CASNRLAGHSYEQYF. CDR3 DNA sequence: TGTGCCAGCAACAGACTAGCGGGCCATTCCTACGAGCAGTACTTC. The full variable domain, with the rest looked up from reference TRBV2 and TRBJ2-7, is EPEVTQTPSHQVTQMGQEVILRCVPISNHLYFYWYRQILGQKVEFLVSFYNNEISEKSEIFDDQFSVERPDGSNFTLKIRSTKLEDSAMYFCASNRLAGHSYEQYFGPGTRLTVT.

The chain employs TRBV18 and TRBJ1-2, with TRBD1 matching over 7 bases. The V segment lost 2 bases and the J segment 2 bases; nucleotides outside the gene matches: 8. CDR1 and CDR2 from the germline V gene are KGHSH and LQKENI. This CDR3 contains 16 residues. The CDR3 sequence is CASSPEKGGWNYGYTF. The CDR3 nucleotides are TGTGCCAGCTCACCAGAGAAAGGGGGCTGGAACTATGGCTACACCTTC.

CDR3 sequence reads: CASSPQTANNEQFF. The CDR3, as DNA: TGTGCCAGCAGCCCCCAGACAGCCAACAATGAGCAGTTCTTC. V is TRBV9 and J is TRBJ2-1; TRBD1 is a possible D gene (5 bases). Germline CDR1 SGDLS, CDR2 YYNGEE. CDR3 length: 14 residues. Trimming removed 4 bases at V and 5 bases at J, with 13 bases between.

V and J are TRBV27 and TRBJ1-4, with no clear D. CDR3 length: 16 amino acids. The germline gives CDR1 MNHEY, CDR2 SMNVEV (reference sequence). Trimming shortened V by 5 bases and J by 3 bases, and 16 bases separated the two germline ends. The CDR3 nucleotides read TGTGCCAGCAGTGCCCTTCCGGGGAGTCCTAATGAAAAACTGTTTTTT. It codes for CASSALPGSPNEKLFF. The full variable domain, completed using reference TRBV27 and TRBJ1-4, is EAQVTQNPRYLITVTGKKLTVTCSQNMNHEYMSWYRQDPGLGLRQIYYSMNVEVTDKGDVPEGYKVSRKEKRNFPLILESPSPNQTSLYFCASSALPGSPNEKLFFGSGTQLSVL.

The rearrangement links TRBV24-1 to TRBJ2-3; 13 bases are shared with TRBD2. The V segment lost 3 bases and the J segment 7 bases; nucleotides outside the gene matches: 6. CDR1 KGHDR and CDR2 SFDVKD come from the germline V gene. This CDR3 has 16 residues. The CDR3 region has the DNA TGTGCCACCAGTGATGCCGGGACTAGCGGGGAGAATACGCAGTATTTT. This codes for CATSDAGTSGENTQYF.

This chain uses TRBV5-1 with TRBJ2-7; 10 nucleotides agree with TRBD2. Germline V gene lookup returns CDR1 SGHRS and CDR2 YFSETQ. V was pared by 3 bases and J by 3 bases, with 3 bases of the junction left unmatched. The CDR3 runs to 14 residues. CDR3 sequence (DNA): TGCGCCAGCAGCTACCAGCGGGGGGGCTACGAGCAGTACTTC. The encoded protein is CASSYQRGGYEQYF. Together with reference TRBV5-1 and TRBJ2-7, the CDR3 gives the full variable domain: KAGVTQTPRYLIKTRGQQVTLSCSPISGHRSVSWYQQTPGQGLQFLFEYFSETQRNKGNFPGRFSGRQFSNSRSEMNVSTLELGDSALYLCASSYQRGGYEQYFGPGTRLTVT.

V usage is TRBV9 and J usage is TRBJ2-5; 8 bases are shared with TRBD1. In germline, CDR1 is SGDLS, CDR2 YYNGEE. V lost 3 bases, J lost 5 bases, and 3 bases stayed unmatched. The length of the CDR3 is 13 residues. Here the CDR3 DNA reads TGTGCCAGCAGCGGACAGGGGTGGGAGACCCAGTACTTC. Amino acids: CASSGQGWETQYF.

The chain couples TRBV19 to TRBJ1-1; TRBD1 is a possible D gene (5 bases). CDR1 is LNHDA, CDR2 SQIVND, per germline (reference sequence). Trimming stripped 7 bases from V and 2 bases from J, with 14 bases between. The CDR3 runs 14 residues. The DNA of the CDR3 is TGTGCCAGTACCCCACAGGCACTCAACACTGAAGCTTTCTTT. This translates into CASTPQALNTEAFF. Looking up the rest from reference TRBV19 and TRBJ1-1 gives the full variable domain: DGGITQSPKYLFRKEGQNVTLSCEQNLNHDAMYWYRQDPGQGLRLIYYSQIVNDFQKGDIAEGYSVSREKKESFPLTVTSAQKNPTAFYLCASTPQALNTEAFFGQGTRLTVV.

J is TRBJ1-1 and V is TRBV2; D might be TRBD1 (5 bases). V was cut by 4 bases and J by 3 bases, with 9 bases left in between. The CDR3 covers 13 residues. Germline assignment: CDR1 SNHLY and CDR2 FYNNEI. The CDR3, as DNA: TGTGCCAGCAGTGTCGACAGTCACACTGAAGCTTTCTTT. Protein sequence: CASSVDSHTEAFF.

The CDR3 region has the DNA TGCAGCGTTGGCGACAGGGCGAATTCACCCCTCCACTTT. Amino acid sequence: CSVGDRANSPLHF. The rearrangement uses TRBV29-1 and TRBJ1-6; 7 nucleotides align to TRBD1. Germline CDR1 reads SQVTM; CDR2 reads ANQGSEA. The J segment lost 7 bases and the V segment lost 4 bases, leaving 4 bases of the junction unmatched. The CDR3 is 13 amino acids.

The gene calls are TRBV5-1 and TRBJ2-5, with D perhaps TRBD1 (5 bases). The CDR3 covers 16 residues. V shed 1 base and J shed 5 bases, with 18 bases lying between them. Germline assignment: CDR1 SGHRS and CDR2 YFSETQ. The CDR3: CASSLSAPGIGETQYF. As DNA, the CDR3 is TGCGCCAGCAGCTTGTCCGCTCCAGGGATCGGGGAGACCCAGTACTTC.

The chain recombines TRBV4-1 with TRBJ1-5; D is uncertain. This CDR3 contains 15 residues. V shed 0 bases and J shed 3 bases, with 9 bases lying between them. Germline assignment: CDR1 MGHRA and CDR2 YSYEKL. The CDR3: CASSQETLPNQPQHF. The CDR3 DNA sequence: TGCGCCAGCAGCCAAGAGACTCTCCCCAATCAGCCCCAGCATTTT.

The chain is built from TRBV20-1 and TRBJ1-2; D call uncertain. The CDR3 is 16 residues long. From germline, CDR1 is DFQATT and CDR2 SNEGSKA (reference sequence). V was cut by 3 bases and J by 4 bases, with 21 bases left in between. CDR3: CSASTLSERDSYGYTF. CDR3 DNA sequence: TGCAGTGCTAGTACCCTTAGTGAGAGAGATAGCTATGGCTACACCTTC.

The CDR3 DNA reads as TGTGCCAGCAGCCCCCGGGGGTCAACTAATGAAAAACTGTTTTTT. Translated, it gives CASSPRGSTNEKLFF. This chain uses TRBV9 with TRBJ1-4; a weak D match, TRBD1 (5 bases). The ends were cut back, 4 bases at V and 0 bases at J, with 10 bases in the middle. This CDR3 has 15 amino acids. Germline-derived CDR1 and CDR2 are SGDLS and YYNGEE.

The CDR3 DNA follows: TGTGCCAGCAGCGTAGAGCCCCGGGGGAATGAGCAGTTCTTC. It translates to CASSVEPRGNEQFF. The V call is TRBV9, the J call TRBJ2-1, with D perhaps matching TRBD2 (6 bases). From germline, CDR1 is SGDLS and CDR2 YYNGEE. The V end was cut by 0 bases, the J end by 7 bases, with 11 bases between. The CDR3 spans 14 residues. Variable domain in full (rest from reference TRBV9 and TRBJ2-1): DSGVTQTPKHLITATGQRVTLRCSPRSGDLSVYWYQQSLDQGLQFLIQYYNGEERAKGNILERFSAQQFPDLHSELNLSSLELGDSALYFCASSVEPRGNEQFFGPGTRLTVL.

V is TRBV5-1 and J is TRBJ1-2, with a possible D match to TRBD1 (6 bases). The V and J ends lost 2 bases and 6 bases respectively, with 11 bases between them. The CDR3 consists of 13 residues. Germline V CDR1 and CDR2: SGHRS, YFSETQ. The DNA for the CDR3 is TGCGCCAGCAGCTTTGGGGGGGCGGATGGCTACACCTTC. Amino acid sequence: CASSFGGADGYTF.